What follows are 25 T cell receptor beta chains derived from one specimen sequenced in a study of CD8 T cells in Susac syndrome. Random-hexamer reverse transcription was applied to roughly 0.5 to 1 ug RNA. TCRdb reprocessed the immunoSEQ multiplex PCR reads via MiXCR and lists one record per CDR3 protein. The data show about 180,000 distinct CDR3 sequences, just under 95% seen once. The sequencing input was CD4+ T cells from PBMCs. These receptor sequences come from a human donor with Susac syndrome.

The chain combines TRBV7-2 with TRBJ2-7; D is possibly TRBD2 (5 bases). The CDR3 extends over 15 amino acids. CDR1 SGHTA and CDR2 FQGNSA come from the germline V gene. V lost 1 base to trimming and J lost 3 bases, with 13 bases between them. CDR3 sequence reads: CASSLGPAENYEQYF. DNA for the CDR3: TGTGCCAGCAGCTTAGGTCCAGCGGAAAACTACGAGCAGTACTTC.

The chain has TRBV7-9 and TRBJ2-7, with D possibly being TRBD2 (5 bases). CDR3 length: 16 residues. Germline lookup yields CDR1 SEHNR and CDR2 FQNEAQ (reference sequence). Trimming removed 2 bases from V and 4 bases from J, with 18 bases in between. The CDR3, as DNA: TGTGCCAGCAGCTTATCGAGCGGCAGCGCACCTTACGAGCAGTACTTC. Amino acid sequence: CASSLSSGSAPYEQYF.

The rearrangement joins TRBV28 to TRBJ2-7; no clear D. Germline V gene data show CDR1 as MDHEN and CDR2 as SYDVKM. The V and J ends lost 3 bases and 9 bases respectively, with 12 bases between them. This CDR3 is 12 amino acids long. The CDR3 coding sequence is TGTGCCAGCAGTTTTTCAGCGCGCTCGCAGTACTTC. Translating it yields CASSFSARSQYF. Based on the CDR3 plus reference TRBV28 and TRBJ2-7, the full variable domain is DVKVTQSSRYLVKRTGEKVFLECVQDMDHENMFWYRQDPGLGLRLIYFSYDVKMKEKGDIPEGYSVSREKKERFSLILESASTNQTSMYLCASSFSARSQYFGPGTRLTVT.

The rearrangement links TRBV6-2 or TRBV6-3 to TRBJ2-7; D possibly corresponds to TRBD2 (5 bases). This CDR3 has 14 residues. Per germline, CDR1 MNHEY and CDR2 SVGEGT. Trimming shortened V by 2 bases and J by 2 bases, and 10 bases separated the two germline ends. The CDR3 spells CASSYRDLAYEQYF. The CDR3 nucleotides are TGTGCCAGCAGTTACCGGGATCTGGCCTACGAGCAGTACTTC.

The V and J genes are TRBV2 and TRBJ2-7; the D is unclear. This CDR3 spans 14 amino acids. Germline CDR1 is SNHLY and CDR2 is FYNNEI. The V and J ends lost 5 bases and 2 bases respectively, with 13 bases between them. CDR3 amino acids: CASSQQMIAYEQYF. In DNA form, the CDR3 reads TGTGCCAGCAGTCAACAAATGATCGCCTACGAGCAGTACTTC.

As DNA, the CDR3 is TGTGCCAGCAGCTCAGGGGGTCGTACTAATGAAAAACTGTTTTTT. This codes for CASSSGGRTNEKLFF. This chain links TRBV28 with TRBJ1-4; 7 bases match TRBD1. The CDR3 has 15 residues. Germline assignment: CDR1 MDHEN and CDR2 SYDVKM. V shed 6 bases and J 2 bases; nucleotides not matched to a gene: 6.

This chain connects TRBV5-6 to TRBJ2-5, with D possibly matching TRBD2 (6 bases). Trimming removed 0 bases at V and 4 bases at J, with 13 bases between. This CDR3 is built from 15 residues. Germline V gene sequence: CDR1 SGHDT, CDR2 YYEEEE. The CDR3 spells CASSLVGTPRETQYF. CDR3 bases: TGTGCCAGCAGCTTGGTTGGGACTCCCAGAGAGACCCAGTACTTC.

The rearrangement links TRBV9 to TRBJ1-1; 9 bases fit TRBD1. The CDR3 runs 14 residues. Germline assignment: CDR1 SGDLS and CDR2 YYNGEE. J lost 3 bases, V lost 2 bases, and 2 bases had no gene match. The DNA of the CDR3 is TGTGCCAGCAGCGTGACAGGGGGTGACACTGAAGCTTTCTTT. Protein product: CASSVTGGDTEAFF. The whole variable domain, remainder taken from reference TRBV9 and TRBJ1-1, is DSGVTQTPKHLITATGQRVTLRCSPRSGDLSVYWYQQSLDQGLQFLIQYYNGEERAKGNILERFSAQQFPDLHSELNLSSLELGDSALYFCASSVTGGDTEAFFGQGTRLTVV.

V and J are TRBV7-2 and TRBJ2-7, with a weak D call TRBD2 (6 bases). The germline gives CDR1 SGHTA, CDR2 FQGNSA. Trimming cost V 1 base and J 5 bases, with 15 bases left between them. This CDR3 comprises 15 residues. Here the CDR3 DNA reads TGTGCCAGCAGCTTAGTGGCTAGCGCGATCAACGAGCAGTACTTC. Amino acid sequence: CASSLVASAINEQYF. The full variable domain, its missing parts supplied by reference TRBV7-2 and TRBJ2-7, is GAGVSQSPSNKVTEKGKDVELRCDPISGHTALYWYRQSLGQGLEFLIYFQGNSAPDKSGLPSDRFSAERTGGSVSTLTIQRTQQEDSAVYLCASSLVASAINEQYFGPGTRLTVT.

This sequence joins TRBV7-6 and TRBJ1-1, with a tentative D call TRBD1 (6 bases). This CDR3 is 16 amino acids long. Germline V lookup: CDR1 SGHVS, CDR2 FNYEAQ. V lost 5 bases to trimming and J lost 1 base, with 17 bases between them. Here the CDR3 DNA reads TGTGCCAGCAGCCTAACATCCGACAGGAGGAACACTGAAGCTTTCTTT. Amino acids: CASSLTSDRRNTEAFF.

This sequence joins TRBV9 and TRBJ2-1, with TRBD2 identical over 10 bases. Germline V gene data show CDR1 as SGDLS and CDR2 as YYNGEE. This CDR3 is built from 16 residues. With 0 bases clipped from V and 3 bases from J, the junction kept 3 bases outside the gene matches. The CDR3 region has the DNA TGTGCCAGCAGCGTAGGGCCTAGCGGGAGCTACAATGAGCAGTTCTTC. Protein product: CASSVGPSGSYNEQFF.

This chain links TRBV7-9 with TRBJ2-1; D possibly corresponds to TRBD2 (6 bases). The V end was cut by 3 bases, the J end by 10 bases, with 13 bases between. The CDR3 runs 13 residues. Germline V gene sequence: CDR1 SEHNR, CDR2 FQNEAQ (reference sequence). The CDR3 DNA sequence: TGTGCCAGCAGCTTCAGTCCTAGCGACGAGCAGTTCTTC. Protein product: CASSFSPSDEQFF.

The chain has TRBV28 and TRBJ2-1, with 8 bases aligning to TRBD1. Per the germline V gene, CDR1 is MDHEN and CDR2 is SYDVKM. This CDR3 comprises 13 residues. The trim removed 7 bases at V and 6 bases at J, leaving 5 bases unmatched. The CDR3 spells CASTDREGNEQFF. For the CDR3, the DNA is TGTGCCAGCACGGACAGGGAAGGCAATGAGCAGTTCTTC.

This chain joins TRBV7-7 and TRBJ2-5; weak D call: TRBD2 (6 bases). The CDR3 length is 13 residues. Germline assignment: CDR1 SSHAT and CDR2 FNYEAQ (reference sequence). Trimming removed 3 bases at V and 5 bases at J, with 10 bases between. This CDR3 is CASSFYGTETQYF. The CDR3 DNA follows: TGTGCCAGCAGCTTTTACGGGACTGAGACCCAGTACTTC.

The chain combines TRBV4-2 with TRBJ1-3, with 12 nucleotides matching TRBD1. The germline CDR1 and CDR2 sequences are LGHNA and YNFKEQ. V lost 1 base and J lost 0; bases outside the gene matches: 4. The CDR3 contains 18 residues. CDR3 DNA: TGTGCCAGCAGCCAAGGAGGGACAGGGGGCAGCTCTGGAAACACCATATATTTT. It specifies CASSQGGTGGSSGNTIYF.

This clonotype is a singleton in its sample. The chain employs TRBV12-3 or TRBV12-4 and TRBJ2-7, with 9 bases fitting TRBD1. The CDR3 length is 17 residues. The V segment lost 5 bases and the J segment 7 bases; nucleotides outside the gene matches: 18. The CDR3 reads CASSGRTPGQGSGEQYF. DNA for the CDR3: TGTGCCAGCAGTGGGCGAACTCCGGGACAGGGATCGGGGGAGCAGTACTTC.

The chain combines TRBV18 with TRBJ2-7; 9 nucleotides agree with TRBD1. CDR1 KGHSH and CDR2 LQKENI come from the germline V gene. V was clipped by 3 bases and J by 2 bases; unmatched bases: 5. The CDR3 is 15 residues long. CDR3 loop: CASSPWTGDPYEQYF. The CDR3, as DNA: TGTGCCAGCTCACCGTGGACAGGGGACCCCTACGAGCAGTACTTC. Together with reference TRBV18 and TRBJ2-7, the CDR3 gives the full variable domain: NAGVMQNPRHLVRRRGQEARLRCSPMKGHSHVYWYRQLPEEGLKFMVYLQKENIIDESGMPKERFSAEFPKEGPSILRIQQVVRGDSAAYFCASSPWTGDPYEQYFGPGTRLTVT.

The chain couples TRBV11-2 to TRBJ2-7, with 8 bases fitting TRBD1. In germline, CDR1 is SGHAT, CDR2 FQNNGV. The CDR3 length is 15 residues. Trimming removed 7 bases from V and 4 bases from J; junction bases left unmatched: 12. CDR3 bases: TGTGCCAGCACGACAGGGGCGGGAATGGAGTACGAGCAGTACTTC. It yields the protein CASTTGAGMEYEQYF. Supplemented by reference TRBV11-2 and TRBJ2-7, the full variable domain reads EAGVAQSPRYKIIEKRQSVAFWCNPISGHATLYWYQQILGQGPKLLIQFQNNGVVDDSQLPKDRFSAERLKGVDSTLKIQPAKLEDSAVYLCASTTGAGMEYEQYFGPGTRLTVT.

The V and J genes are TRBV29-1 and TRBJ2-7; the match to TRBD1 covers 11 bases. This CDR3 contains 13 residues. CDR1 and CDR2 from the germline V gene are SQVTM and ANQGSEA. J gave up 5 bases and V 7 bases, and 7 bases lay outside the gene matches. This chain's CDR3 is CSGGDRGFDEQYF. The CDR3 DNA sequence: TGCAGCGGAGGGGACAGGGGGTTCGACGAGCAGTACTTC.

The rearrangement uses TRBV29-1 and TRBJ1-1; a possible D gene is TRBD1 (5 bases). Per germline, CDR1 SQVTM and CDR2 ANQGSEA. V was clipped by 7 bases and J by 0 bases, with 12 bases between them. This CDR3 comprises 13 residues. The CDR3 DNA sequence: TGCAGCGCCGCGGGGCAGGTGAACACTGAAGCTTTCTTT. Amino acid sequence: CSAAGQVNTEAFF.

The chain recombines TRBV7-2 with TRBJ2-7; D might be TRBD2 (5 bases). Germline CDR1 is SGHTA and CDR2 is FQGNSA. Between the trimmed V and J ends, which lost 1 base and 4 bases, there was a span of 17 bases. CDR3 size: 16 residues. For the CDR3, the DNA is TGTGCCAGCAGCTTAGGCGGTGGGCTAGCCGGTTACGAGCAGTACTTC. Protein: CASSLGGGLAGYEQYF.

This chain uses TRBV7-3 with TRBJ2-3, with a possible D match to TRBD1 (6 bases). The CDR3 runs to 14 residues. CDR1 SGHTA and CDR2 FQGTGA come from the germline V gene. V was clipped by 2 bases and J by 1 base, with 7 bases between them. In DNA form, the CDR3 reads TGTGCCAGCAGCTTATCAGGGGGCACAGATACGCAGTATTTT. Translation: CASSLSGGTDTQYF.

This clonotype was picked up one time. The chain is built from TRBV20-1 and TRBJ2-3, with 7 bases identical to TRBD2. This CDR3 has 12 amino acids. After removal of 5 bases from V and 6 bases from J, the junction contained 5 bases not matched to a gene. Germline V gene sequence: CDR1 DFQATT, CDR2 SNEGSKA (reference sequence). This CDR3 reads CSAPKTSDTQYF. The CDR3 nucleotides are TGCAGTGCTCCGAAGACTAGCGATACGCAGTATTTT.

The chain couples TRBV23-1 to TRBJ2-7; 11 bases line up with TRBD1. TRBV23-1 carries the ORF label, with uncertain function. The CDR3 spans 14 residues. The V gene end was trimmed by 6 bases and the J gene end by 4 bases; junction bases not matched to a gene: 5. The CDR3 DNA reads as TGCGCCAGCAGGCGGAGGGACAGGGGGTACGAGCAGTACTTC. Residues: CASRRRDRGYEQYF.

This clonotype came up a few times. This chain joins TRBV18 and TRBJ2-1; 10 nucleotides agree with TRBD2. V was clipped by 6 bases and J by 2 bases; unmatched bases: 4. This CDR3 contains 15 residues. In germline, CDR1 is KGHSH, CDR2 LQKENI. This CDR3 is CASSLGLAPYNEQFF. The CDR3 DNA is TGTGCCAGCTCGCTGGGACTAGCGCCCTACAATGAGCAGTTCTTC.